One and the same sample provided the 14 T cell receptor beta chains below, sequenced in a study of shared clonotypes between healthy human individuals. Only in-frame clones appear in the TCRdb table, and some are missing; sequencing was by immunoSEQ multiplex PCR. The sample has about 180,000 clones, 85% to 95% seen once. The sample comprised naive CD4+ T cells sorted from blood. As to subset: CD45RA+ positively selected. The receptors derive from a woman in her thirties in good health.

The rearrangement joins TRBV5-4 to TRBJ2-1; D is ambiguous. Trimming took off 2 bases at V and 4 bases at J, with 4 bases between the two ends. The CDR3 is 12 residues long. Germline CDR1 SGHNT, CDR2 YYREEE (reference sequence). The CDR3 DNA is TGTGCCAGCAGCTTACAATACAATGAGCAGTTCTTC. Encoded protein: CASSLQYNEQFF.

The chain couples TRBV4-1 to TRBJ2-5, with TRBD1 as a possible D gene (7 bases). The J call is in doubt because the DNA end fits TRBJ2-7 better. The CDR3 runs to 17 residues. Germline values: CDR1 MGHRA, CDR2 YSYEKL. CDR3 DNA sequence: TGCGCCAGCAGCCAAGATTTCGGCAGGGGGGCGTACTACGAGCAGTACTTC. Its translation: CASSQDFGRGAYYEQYF.

The chain recombines TRBV28 with TRBJ1-3; perhaps TRBD1 as D (6 bases). In germline, CDR1 is MDHEN, CDR2 SYDVKM. There are 15 residues in the CDR3. The ends were cut back, 5 bases at V and 1 base at J, with 12 bases in the middle. CDR3 residues: CASSQKTGSGNTIYF. DNA for the CDR3: TGTGCCAGCAGTCAAAAGACAGGATCTGGAAACACCATATATTTT.

The rearrangement links TRBV28 to TRBJ2-1; TRBD2 matches at 10 bases. The CDR3 extends over 16 amino acids. From germline, CDR1 is MDHEN and CDR2 SYDVKM. Unmatched junction bases numbered 11, after V lost 4 bases and J lost 8 bases. CDR3 in DNA: TGTGCCAGCAGTTCCCGACTAGCGGGTAATTTCGATGAGCAGTTCTTC. It codes for CASSSRLAGNFDEQFF.

The chain recombines TRBV28 with TRBJ2-5; 12 nucleotides line up with TRBD1. The CDR3 extends over 15 amino acids. V lost 7 bases, J lost 6 bases, and 9 bases stayed unmatched. In germline, CDR1 is MDHEN, CDR2 SYDVKM. CDR3 protein: CASTPGQGAGQTQYF. In DNA form, the CDR3 reads TGTGCCAGCACCCCGGGACAGGGGGCCGGACAGACCCAGTACTTC.

This clone was detected once. The rearrangement joins TRBV5-1 to TRBJ2-3, with D unclear. The germline gives CDR1 SGHRS, CDR2 YFSETQ. Trimming pared 4 bases from V and 5 bases from J, leaving 8 bases between. This CDR3 is 12 amino acids long. CDR3: CASSPRRDTQYF. In nucleotides, the CDR3 is TGCGCCAGCAGCCCACGGCGAGATACGCAGTATTTT.

The chain has TRBV28 and TRBJ2-5; TRBD2 might be the D (6 bases). Germline V gene sequence: CDR1 MDHEN, CDR2 SYDVKM. The CDR3 length is 14 residues. The V end was cut by 6 bases, the J end by 5 bases, with 16 bases between. CDR3 DNA: TGTGCCAGCAGCCGATCGGGAGCTGTGGAGACCCAGTACTTC. It codes for CASSRSGAVETQYF.

The rearrangement joins TRBV4-1 to TRBJ1-5, with D possibly being TRBD1 (5 bases). Germline lookup yields CDR1 MGHRA and CDR2 YSYEKL. V was trimmed by 1 base and J by 1 base, leaving 11 bases between them. The CDR3 consists of 16 residues. The CDR3 coding sequence is TGCGCCAGCAGCCAAGTGGCGGCAGGGAGCAATCAGCCCCAGCATTTT. It specifies CASSQVAAGSNQPQHF.

The rearrangement joins TRBV11-2 to TRBJ2-6; tentative D call: TRBD2 (5 bases). The germline V gene has CDR1 SGHAT and CDR2 FQNNGV. The CDR3 length is 15 residues. V lost 2 bases to trimming and J lost 0 bases, with 5 bases between them. The DNA of the CDR3 is TGTGCCAGCAGCTTACGGGGCTCTGGGGCCAACGTCCTGACTTTC. The encoded protein is CASSLRGSGANVLTF.

The rearrangement links TRBV12-2 to TRBJ2-1; TRBD2, the D gene given by the table, was not confirmed from the DNA. TRBV12-2 constitutes a pseudogene. The length of the CDR3 is 19 residues. The CDR3 spells CASRFQAPGPGGEYNEQFF. CDR3 DNA: TGTGCAAGTCGCTTCCAAGCCCCTGGCCCGGGAGGGGAATACAATGAGCAGTTCTTC.

This chain uses TRBV6-4 with TRBJ2-6; no firm D call. The germline CDR1 and CDR2 sequences are MRHNA and SNTAGT. There are 16 residues in the CDR3. V was trimmed by 6 bases and J by 0 bases, leaving 12 bases between them. The CDR3 region is CASSKDLSSGANVLTF. In DNA, the CDR3 is TGTGCCAGCAGCAAGGATTTAAGCTCTGGGGCCAACGTCCTGACTTTC.

V and J are TRBV2 and TRBJ2-7; a weak D match, TRBD1 (6 bases). Germline V gene sequence: CDR1 SNHLY, CDR2 FYNNEI. There are 16 residues in the CDR3. Between the trimmed V and J ends, which lost 1 base and 0 bases, there was a span of 13 bases. The CDR3 is CASSEGPWGPSYEQYF. DNA of the CDR3: TGTGCCAGCAGTGAAGGCCCCTGGGGGCCCTCCTACGAGCAGTACTTC.

The V and J genes are TRBV6-6 and TRBJ2-1, with a weak D call TRBD2 (5 bases). Germline V CDR1 and CDR2: MNHNY, SVGAGI (reference sequence). With 2 bases removed from V and 6 bases from J, the gap between germline ends came to 17 bases. This CDR3 is built from 16 residues. CDR3 coding DNA: TGTGCCAGCAGTTACGTCTTGAGGGAACTCGGCAATGAGCAGTTCTTC. The encoded protein is CASSYVLRELGNEQFF.

The gene calls are TRBV11-2 and TRBJ2-7; the match to TRBD2 covers 14 bases. V lost 2 bases, J lost 2 bases, and 5 bases stayed unmatched. Per germline, CDR1 SGHAT and CDR2 FQNNGV. This CDR3 has 17 amino acids. As DNA, the CDR3 is TGTGCCAGCAGCTTAATGGGACTAGCGGGAGTTACCTACGAGCAGTACTTC. Translating gives CASSLMGLAGVTYEQYF.